This TCR beta chain was retrieved from a study of T cell changes during pregnancy in multiple sclerosis. The V and J ends lost 5 bases and 7 bases, in that order; junction bases with no gene match: 11. The CDR3 spans 16 residues. Germline V gives CDR1 LNHDA, CDR2 SQIVND (reference sequence). Assay: immunoSEQ multiplex PCR; the TCRdb copy retains only in-frame clones and omits some. The table has tens of thousands of clones, just over 90% seen once; the top ten hold 0.4% to 0.55%. This receptor was taken from a female donor with multiple sclerosis, enrolled in a pregnancy study. This specimen was CD4+ T cells from peripheral blood mononuclear cells, taken after pregnancy. The rearrangement links TRBV19 to TRBJ2-1; TRBD2 matches 10 bases. This CDR3 is CASSLTSGVLGNEQFF. CDR3 bases: TGTGCCAGTAGTCTTACTAGCGGGGTACTAGGTAATGAGCAGTTCTTC.